This T cell receptor (beta chain) emerged from a study of cytomegalovirus exposure and HLA in healthy donors. The study, taken as a whole, reports: TCR beta sequences reportedly predicted the HLA-A and HLA-B alleles of most subjects accurately.

On this clone: Antigen: not known.

The CDR3 covers 13 residues. Germline V lookup: CDR1 MDHEN, CDR2 SYDVKM. V was pared by 2 bases and J by 6 bases, with 8 bases between. Amplification used 60 Vbeta primers and 13 Jbeta primers. Libraries were prepared by immunoSEQ multiplex PCR; TCRdb keeps only in-frame clonotypes and omits some of them. The sample carries about 190,000 clones, roughly 73% recorded once. Source material: PBMCs. The chain is built from TRBV28 and TRBJ2-1; D not resolved. The TCR sequence derives from a young woman in good health and CMV-seropositive. The CDR3 DNA reads as TGTGCCAGCAGTTTACCCAGGTCCAATGAGCAGTTCTTC. It encodes CASSLPRSNEQFF.